These 13 T cell receptor beta chains were all obtained from the same sample, sequenced in a study of T cell responses to AZD1222 COVID-19 vaccine. This table comes from immunoSEQ multiplex PCR, and its TCRdb copy is limited to in-frame clones, with some not included. Seen here are some 130,000 clones, 88% observed once, and the top ten hold 18%. This material consisted of peripheral blood, taken on day 0 of MenACWY control vaccination. The origin of the receptors is an adult in good health.

The J gene is TRBJ1-2, the V gene TRBV28; 7 bases are a match to TRBD1. The length of the CDR3 is 14 residues. CDR1 is MDHEN, CDR2 SYDVKM, per germline. After removal of 4 bases from V and 8 bases from J, the junction contained 10 bases not matched to a gene. The CDR3 sequence: CASSWTGPNGGYTF. The CDR3 DNA reads as TGTGCCAGCAGTTGGACAGGACCCAACGGAGGCTACACCTTC.

The CDR3 DNA follows: TGTGCCAGTAGTACCTCGGACAGGGGGTACAATGAGCAGTTCTTC. Protein: CASSTSDRGYNEQFF. The V gene is TRBV19, the J gene TRBJ2-1, with 10 bases identical to TRBD1. CDR3 length: 15 residues. Germline CDR1 is LNHDA and CDR2 is SQIVND (reference sequence). The V segment lost 4 bases and the J segment 4 bases; nucleotides outside the gene matches: 4.

The gene calls are TRBV28 and TRBJ1-2, with TRBD1 as a possible D gene (5 bases). V was clipped by 6 bases and J by 1 base, with 9 bases between them. Per the germline V gene, CDR1 is MDHEN and CDR2 is SYDVKM. The CDR3 spans 13 residues. The CDR3 region is CASRQTDNYGYTF. CDR3 DNA sequence: TGTGCCAGCAGGCAGACAGATAACTATGGCTACACCTTC.

This chain joins TRBV5-4 and TRBJ1-1; weak D call: TRBD1 (6 bases). The germline V gene encodes CDR1 SGHNT and CDR2 YYREEE (reference sequence). CDR3 size: 14 residues. Trimming took 4 bases from V and 1 from J, leaving 11 bases between them. CDR3 loop: CASSLDRWNTEAFF. In nucleotides, the CDR3 is TGTGCCAGCAGCCTCGACAGGTGGAACACTGAAGCTTTCTTT.

This rearrangement joins TRBV12-3 or TRBV12-4 to TRBJ2-3; D possibly corresponds to TRBD1 (6 bases). This CDR3 comprises 13 residues. V lost 7 bases, J lost 4 bases, and 12 bases lay in between. Written as DNA, the CDR3 is TGTGCCAGCAATCGCGGACAGCCAGATACGCAGTATTTT. Residues: CASNRGQPDTQYF.

Only one count was recorded for this clone. V gene TRBV3-1 (or the pseudogene TRBV3-2) combines with J gene TRBJ2-7; D is tentatively TRBD1 or TRBD2 (5 bases each). The CDR3 is 13 residues long. Trimming removed 4 bases from V and 2 bases from J, with 9 bases in between. The V gene's germline CDR1 is LGHDT and CDR2 YNNKEL (reference sequence). CDR3 region: CASSLRGPYEQYF. The DNA for the CDR3 is TGTGCCAGCAGCCTCCGGGGCCCCTACGAGCAGTACTTC.

V usage is TRBV27 and J usage is TRBJ2-7; TRBD2 matches 14 bases. Germline V gene lookup returns CDR1 MNHEY and CDR2 SMNVEV (reference sequence). The CDR3 sequence is 17 residues long. Trimming took 4 bases from V and 2 from J; bases not matched to a gene: 7. The CDR3 nucleotides are TGTGCCAGCAGTTCCGGGACTAGCGGGAGCGATACCTACGAGCAGTACTTC. It specifies CASSSGTSGSDTYEQYF.

J is TRBJ2-7 and V is TRBV5-5; perhaps D is TRBD1 or TRBD2 (5 bases each). The CDR3 contains 15 residues. Germline V gene data show CDR1 as SGHKS and CDR2 as YYEKEE (reference sequence). Trimming took off 1 base at V and 4 bases at J, with 15 bases between the two ends. The CDR3 nucleotides read TGTGCCAGCAGCTTGTGGGCAGGGAGTAGGTACGAGCAGTACTTC. This codes for CASSLWAGSRYEQYF.

Here the CDR3 DNA reads TGTGCCAGCATCGAGGGTTTTTCTGAAGCTTTCTTT. The encoded protein is CASIEGFSEAFF. V and J are TRBV12-3 or TRBV12-4 and TRBJ1-1; D call uncertain. V was trimmed by 7 bases and J by 6 bases, leaving 12 bases between them. The CDR3 extends over 12 amino acids.

Concerning this clone itself: At one boundary the junction diverges from the germline segment, which might be a read error. This chain joins TRBV5-1 and TRBJ2-7, with D possibly matching TRBD1 (6 bases). This CDR3 has 11 amino acids. The germline CDR1 and CDR2 sequences are SGHRS and YFSETQ. The CDR3, as DNA: TGCGCCAGCAGCTTGCTGGGGGACAACTGGTTC. Its protein product is CASSLLGDNWF.

The V gene is TRBV9, the J gene TRBJ1-4; 8 bases align to TRBD1. This CDR3 has 16 amino acids. Per the germline V gene, CDR1 is SGDLS and CDR2 is YYNGEE. V gave up 0 bases and J gave up 5 bases; unmatched junction bases: 6. The CDR3 protein is CASSVAGQGTNEKLFF. Here the CDR3 DNA reads TGTGCCAGCAGCGTAGCCGGACAGGGTACGAATGAAAAACTGTTTTTT.

Only one count was recorded for this clone. The rearrangement joins TRBV4-2 to TRBJ2-3, with 13 bases aligning to TRBD2. The CDR3 is 17 residues long. Trimming cost V 3 bases and J 0 bases; bases outside gene matches: 3. Germline CDR1 is LGHNA and CDR2 is YNFKEQ. Here the CDR3 reads CASSHPTSGGSTDTQYF. Written as DNA, the CDR3 is TGTGCCAGCAGCCACCCGACTAGCGGGGGGAGCACAGATACGCAGTATTTT.

This clone was observed once. The chain uses TRBV6-1 and TRBJ1-4; 7 nucleotides agree with TRBD1. This CDR3 comprises 18 residues. Germline V gene sequence: CDR1 MNHNS, CDR2 SASEGT. V lost 0 bases to trimming and J lost 4 bases; unmatched junction nucleotides: 11. CDR3 sequence: CASSEAGPNRGVNEKLFF. CDR3 sequence (DNA): TGTGCCAGCAGTGAAGCGGGGCCCAACAGGGGCGTTAATGAAAAACTGTTTTTT.